Listed below are T cell receptor beta chains from one sample, sequenced in a study of response to subunit inactivated influenza vaccine. TCRdb itself ran the RT-PCR reads through MiXCR, one entry per CDR3 protein. This table holds roughly 760,000 distinct CDR3 sequences, 21% found once. The starting material was PBMCs from blood, obtained 4 to 6 days after vaccination. The source of these receptors is a man aged 50-59 years who received an inactivated influenza vaccine. CDR3s include the opening cysteine and the closing phenylalanine or tryptophan. A D gene is named only where the DNA matches it firmly. Size values are once, few and many counts, or a class for expanded clones, and some rows have none.

abundance	d_gene	v_gene	len	j_gene	CDR3aa	CDR3nt
-	TRBD1	TRBV10-3	15	TRBJ2-7	CAISESSTGIYEQYF	TGTGCCATCAGTGAGTCTTCGACAGGGATCTACGAGCAGTACTTC
-	-	TRBV12-3/TRBV12-4	14	TRBJ2-3	CASSPPSGADTQYF	TGTGCCAGCAGCCCCCCGTCAGGGGCAGATACGCAGTATTTT
-	-	TRBV6-1	16	TRBJ2-7	CASSEPWGFGSYEQYF	TGTGCCAGCAGTGAACCATGGGGGTTTGGCTCCTACGAGCAGTACTTC
-	TRBD1	TRBV3-1	13	TRBJ2-1	CASSQDDRAEQFF	TGTGCCAGCAGCCAAGACGACAGGGCTGAGCAGTTCTTC
few	TRBD2	TRBV6-2/TRBV6-3	13	TRBJ2-1	CASGGGAYNEQFF	TGTGCCAGCGGCGGGGGGGCGTACAATGAGCAGTTCTTC
many	-	TRBV29-1	15	TRBJ2-4	CSVKDSALAKNIQYF	TGCAGCGTTAAAGACAGTGCTCTAGCCAAAAACATTCAGTACTTC
many	TRBD1	TRBV5-1	14	TRBJ1-2	CASSIDRANYGYTF	TGCGCCAGCAGCATCGACAGGGCGAACTATGGCTACACCTTC
-	-	TRBV7-2	15	TRBJ1-3	CASSLEGYAGNTIYF	TGTGCCAGCAGCTTAGAGGGGTACGCTGGAAACACCATATATTTT
few	TRBD1	TRBV10-1	14	TRBJ2-7	CASSARDSPYEQYF	TGCGCCAGCAGTGCACGGGACAGCCCCTACGAGCAGTACTTC
few	-	TRBV28	15	TRBJ1-1	CASSLVGAPSTEAFF	TGTGCCAGCAGTTTAGTCGGGGCGCCGAGCACTGAAGCTTTCTTT
few	-	TRBV29-1	12	TRBJ1-1	CSVDRGGPEAFF	TGCAGCGTTGACAGGGGAGGCCCTGAAGCTTTCTTT
few	TRBD2	TRBV4-3	16	TRBJ2-2	CASSQGSGRGTGELFF	TGCGCCAGCAGCCAAGGGAGCGGGAGGGGCACCGGGGAGCTGTTTTTT
-	-	TRBV20-1	16	TRBJ2-1	CSARDRAIPSYNEQFF	TGCAGTGCTAGAGATCGTGCGATCCCGTCCTACAATGAGCAGTTCTTC
few	-	TRBV20-1	13	TRBJ2-1	CSARDQAVGEQFF	TGCAGTGCTAGAGATCAAGCAGTCGGTGAGCAGTTCTTC
-	TRBD2	TRBV5-1	17	TRBJ2-3	CASSWGTSGGFTDTQYF	TGCGCCAGCAGCTGGGGGACTAGCGGGGGGTTTACAGATACGCAGTATTTT
few	-	TRBV5-1	16	TRBJ2-1	CASSLADRLIINEQFF	TGCGCCAGCAGCTTGGCTGACAGATTGATCATTAATGAGCAGTTCTTC
few	-	TRBV10-1	15	TRBJ2-7	CASSDERQGIYEQYF	TGCGCCAGCAGTGACGAGCGGCAGGGAATATACGAGCAGTACTTC
-	-	TRBV27	14	TRBJ1-1	CASSLLAANTEAFF	TGTGCCAGCAGTTTATTGGCAGCGAACACTGAAGCTTTCTTT
few	-	TRBV6-1	14	TRBJ2-3	CASSPVGPPDTQYF	TGTGCCAGCAGTCCGGTGGGGCCCCCAGATACGCAGTATTTT
-	TRBD2	TRBV24-1	16	TRBJ2-2	CATLMERGARTGELFF	TGTGCCACCCTGATGGAGCGGGGGGCTAGGACCGGGGAGCTGTTTTTT
few	TRBD1	TRBV29-1	14	TRBJ2-1	CSVKYRGSYNEQFF	TGCAGCGTCAAATACAGGGGCTCCTACAATGAGCAGTTCTTC
few	-	TRBV6-1	16	TRBJ2-1	CASSSPGGSKGNEQFF	TGTGCCAGCAGCTCTCCCGGCGGCTCCAAGGGCAATGAGCAGTTCTTC
-	TRBD1	TRBV6-2/TRBV6-3	15	TRBJ1-5	CASISGQGPVQPQHF	TGTGCCAGCATTTCCGGACAGGGCCCCGTTCAGCCCCAGCATTTT
few	TRBD1	TRBV5-1	15	TRBJ1-1	CASSFRQGLGTEAFF	TGCGCCAGCAGCTTCCGACAGGGCCTGGGCACTGAAGCTTTCTTT
-	-	TRBV12-3/TRBV12-4	11	TRBJ1-2	CASTHRSGYTF	TGTGCCAGCACCCATAGAAGTGGCTACACCTTC
many	-	TRBV7-2	13	TRBJ2-2	CASSPEEIRELFF	TGTGCCAGCAGCCCCGAGGAGATCCGGGAGCTGTTTTTT